The entry below describes one T cell receptor beta chain. Antigen: not known. The data were obtained in a study of blood T cells in healthy people across ages. Study-level points and caveats: TCR beta diversity was tightly associated with the proportion of naive T cells.

It was with a sample-barcoded 5' primer and a J-beta primer mix that a second PCR of about 6 to 12 cycles was run. Using its own MiXCR run on the 5' RACE reads, TCRdb lists one record per CDR3 protein. The repertoire consists of 910,000 or so distinct CDR3 sequences, with roughly half occurring once and the leading ten covering around 21%. The sequence was collected from a woman aged 55 to 70 in good health. Sequenced input: blood.

Written as DNA, the CDR3 is TGCAGTGCTAGCACAACCGGGACAGGGTATGGCTACACCTTC. Protein: CSASTTGTGYGYTF. V usage is TRBV20-1 and J usage is TRBJ1-2; 9 nucleotides match TRBD1. Germline-derived CDR1 and CDR2 are DFQATT and SNEGSKA (reference sequence). V lost 3 bases to trimming and J lost 5 bases; unmatched junction nucleotides: 7. The CDR3 has 14 residues.